Below, 10 T cell receptor beta chains from the same sample are listed, as sequenced in a study of T cell repertoires in cytomegalovirus infection. MiXCR was run by TCRdb on the reads, yielding one entry per CDR3 protein. The sample lists roughly 920,000 distinct CDR3 sequences, around 32% seen once, with over 12% in the top ten. No antigens are known for them. The specimen comprised cultured CD8+ T cells from PBMCs, sampled from culture after CMV antigen stimulation. The origin of the receptors is a human donor in good health (CMV status not recorded). Some clones in this sample may be carry-over from other donors' samples.

In this sample, this clonotype turned up a few times. The CDR3 coding sequence is TGTGCCAGCAGCTTACGGACAGGGGAAAAACTGTTTTTT. This translates into CASSLRTGEKLFF. The chain is built from TRBV7-9 and TRBJ1-4, with 8 positions matching TRBD1. The CDR3 length is 13 residues. Germline trimming cut 2 bases from V and 8 bases from J; bases unmatched to any gene: 1. Germline V gives CDR1 SEHNR, CDR2 FQNEAQ (reference sequence). Full variable domain (rest looked up from reference TRBV7-9 and TRBJ1-4): DTGVSQNPRHKITKRGQNVTFRCDPISEHNRLYWYRQTLGQGPEFLTYFQNEAQLEKSRLLSDRFSAERPKGSFSTLEIQRTEQGDSAMYLCASSLRTGEKLFFGSGTQLSVL.

The chain recombines TRBV6-7 with TRBJ2-7; D is undetermined. TRBV6-7 is given ORF status, its function remaining uncertain. This CDR3 comprises 11 residues. The CDR3 DNA reads TGTGCCAGCAGTTACTCGAGGCACTATCACGTC. This sequence encodes CASSYSRHYHV.

This clonotype has a count of ten or more. CDR3 nucleotide sequence: TGTGCCATCAGTGCCTTTCAGGGAGGAAAGCCCCAGCATTTT. Residues: CAISAFQGGKPQHF. V gene TRBV10-3 combines with J gene TRBJ1-5, with D possibly TRBD1 on 5 matching bases. The CDR3 has 14 amino acids. Trimming removed 4 bases from V and 8 bases from J, with 15 bases in between. CDR1 is ENHRY and CDR2 is SYGVKD in the germline V gene.

This clonotype turned up a few times. The chain links TRBV5-4 to TRBJ2-3; D ambiguous. This CDR3 spans 15 amino acids. Germline V gene sequence: CDR1 SGHNT, CDR2 YYREEE (reference sequence). Trimming removed 2 bases at V and 2 bases at J, with 12 bases between. In DNA form, the CDR3 reads TGTGCCAGCAGCTTTTCTCCCAACCCCACAGATACGCAGTATTTT. Translated, it gives CASSFSPNPTDTQYF. Using reference TRBV5-4 and TRBJ2-3 for the parts outside the CDR3, the full variable domain is ETGVTQSPTHLIKTRGQQVTLRCSSQSGHNTVSWYQQALGQGPQFIFQYYREEENGRGNFPPRFSGLQFPNYSSELNVNALELDDSALYLCASSFSPNPTDTQYFGPGTRLTVL.

The gene calls are TRBV6-5 and TRBJ1-2; D is perhaps TRBD1 (6 bases). There are 15 residues in the CDR3. From germline, CDR1 is MNHEY and CDR2 SVGAGI. The V gene lost 2 bases and the J gene lost 2 bases, with 12 bases spanning the gap. The CDR3 protein is CASSYRQGFNYGYTF. The CDR3 DNA is TGTGCCAGCAGTTACAGGCAGGGGTTCAACTATGGCTACACCTTC.

The rearrangement joins TRBV27 to TRBJ2-1, with 7 bases that match TRBD2. The CDR3 runs to 15 residues. Germline-derived CDR1 and CDR2 are MNHEY and SMNVEV (reference sequence). Trimming took 5 bases from V and 8 from J; bases not matched to a gene: 12. The chain's CDR3 is CASSPGGLRFDEQFF. Written as DNA, the CDR3 is TGTGCCAGCAGTCCCGGGGGGTTGAGGTTCGATGAGCAGTTCTTC.

This sequence joins TRBV6-2 or TRBV6-3 and TRBJ2-3; TRBD2 matches at 8 bases. The CDR3 is made up of 14 amino acids. In germline, CDR1 is MNHEY, CDR2 SVGEGT. V was clipped by 0 bases and J by 6 bases; unmatched bases: 2. This chain's CDR3 is CASSYSVAGDTQYF. The CDR3 DNA sequence: TGTGCCAGCAGTTACTCAGTAGCGGGGGATACGCAGTATTTT.

The chain employs TRBV12-5 and TRBJ1-2, with D perhaps matching TRBD1 (5 bases). This CDR3 has 13 amino acids. The germline CDR1 and CDR2 sequences are LGHNT and FRNRAP. V was trimmed by 4 bases and J by 8 bases, leaving 14 bases between them. The CDR3 nucleotides read TGTGCTAGTGGTTCCGACCCAGGGTACGGCTACACCTTC. This translates into CASGSDPGYGYTF.

This chain connects TRBV7-8 to TRBJ2-7, with a possible D match to TRBD1 (6 bases). Trimming took off 5 bases at V and 6 bases at J, with 26 bases between the two ends. CDR3 size: 17 residues. CDR1 and CDR2 from the germline V gene are SGHVS and FQNEAQ. CDR3 bases: TGTGCCAGCAGCCTAACTCCCGGGACACCGAAACCTGGCGAGCAGTACTTC. Residues: CASSLTPGTPKPGEQYF. Supplemented by reference TRBV7-8 and TRBJ2-7, the full variable domain reads GAGVSQSPRYKVAKRGQDVALRCDPISGHVSLFWYQQALGQGPEFLTYFQNEAQLDKSGLPSDRFFAERPEGSVSTLKIQRTQQEDSAVYLCASSLTPGTPKPGEQYFGPGTRLTVT.

This clonotype was picked up one time. V usage is TRBV5-1 and J usage is TRBJ1-2; possibly TRBD1 for D (5 bases). Germline values: CDR1 SGHRS, CDR2 YFSETQ. The CDR3 extends over 15 amino acids. The ends were cut back, 1 base at V and 1 base at J, with 11 bases in the middle. As DNA, the CDR3 is TGCGCCAGCAGCTTGTTTGACAGCAATAACTATGGCTACACCTTC. Translation gives CASSLFDSNNYGYTF.